The 27 T cell receptor beta chains reported below all come from one sample, sequenced in a study of blood T cell repertoires in COVID-19. Libraries were prepared by immunoSEQ multiplex PCR; TCRdb keeps only in-frame clonotypes and omits some of them. In the table there are about 310,000 clones, about nine tenths of which are singletons. The material sequenced was PBMCs or T cells enriched from blood (not recorded which). The receptors come from a woman aged 40-49 years who had recovered from COVID-19.

J is TRBJ2-5 and V is TRBV6-2 or TRBV6-3, with 12 bases that match TRBD2. The V gene end was trimmed by 5 bases and the J gene end by 2 bases; junction bases not matched to a gene: 3. This CDR3 comprises 15 residues. Germline CDR1 and CDR2: MNHEY and SVGEGT. CDR3 sequence reads: CASSTGLAGQETQYF. CDR3 in DNA: TGTGCCAGCAGTACTGGACTAGCGGGACAAGAGACCCAGTACTTC.

The gene calls are TRBV7-9 and TRBJ1-1, with 8 bases fitting TRBD1. The V segment lost 7 bases and the J segment 11 bases; nucleotides outside the gene matches: 12. Looked up from germline, CDR1 is SEHNR and CDR2 is FQNEAQ (reference sequence). The CDR3 spans 13 residues. The CDR3 sequence: CASNLGQATGAFF. CDR3 sequence (DNA): TGTGCCAGCAATCTGGGACAGGCCACAGGGGCTTTCTTT.

The rearrangement uses TRBV18 and TRBJ2-7; 13 bases match TRBD2. Losses at the gene ends were 0 bases for V and 3 bases for J; bases not matched to a gene: 5. This CDR3 is built from 17 residues. CDR1 is KGHSH, CDR2 LQKENI, per germline. Written as DNA, the CDR3 is TGTGCCAGCTCACCACCGTCGGGACTAGCGGGAAGCTACGAGCAGTACTTC. It yields the protein CASSPPSGLAGSYEQYF.

The J gene is TRBJ2-1, the V gene TRBV5-4; 8 bases fit TRBD2. The CDR3 runs to 15 residues. Germline assignment: CDR1 SGHNT and CDR2 YYREEE (reference sequence). The V and J ends lost 4 bases and 3 bases, in that order; junction bases with no gene match: 6. CDR3 sequence: CASSPTSGGYNEQFF. The DNA of the CDR3 is TGTGCCAGCAGCCCAACTAGCGGAGGCTACAATGAGCAGTTCTTC.

The table lists this clone with a few counts. V is TRBV3-1 (or the pseudogene TRBV3-2) and J is TRBJ2-7; D is perhaps TRBD2 (6 bases). V lost 2 bases and J 2 bases, leaving 22 bases between the germline ends. Looked up from germline, CDR1 is LGHDT and CDR2 is YNNKEL (reference sequence). This CDR3 has 18 residues. The CDR3 region has the DNA TGTGCCAGCAGCCAAAGATCACCCCAGCGGGTCAGAACCTACGAGCAGTACTTC. Protein product: CASSQRSPQRVRTYEQYF.

This CDR3 reads CASSPFGTGNYGYTF. In DNA, the CDR3 is TGTGCCAGCTCACCATTTGGGACAGGGAACTATGGCTACACCTTC. The gene calls are TRBV18 and TRBJ1-2; 9 positions match TRBD1. This CDR3 has 15 amino acids. V was clipped by 2 bases and J by 2 bases; unmatched bases: 3. Germline values: CDR1 KGHSH, CDR2 LQKENI. Full variable domain (rest looked up from reference TRBV18 and TRBJ1-2): NAGVMQNPRHLVRRRGQEARLRCSPMKGHSHVYWYRQLPEEGLKFMVYLQKENIIDESGMPKERFSAEFPKEGPSILRIQQVVRGDSAAYFCASSPFGTGNYGYTFGSGTRLTVV.

The chain carries TRBV5-1 and TRBJ2-5, with D perhaps matching TRBD2 (6 bases). The ends were cut back, 4 bases at V and 5 bases at J, with 15 bases in the middle. The CDR3 has 14 residues. CDR1 SGHRS and CDR2 YFSETQ come from the germline V gene. This chain's CDR3 is CASSPVTSFETQYF. The DNA of the CDR3 is TGCGCCAGCAGCCCCGTGACTAGTTTTGAGACCCAGTACTTC.

The J gene is TRBJ1-1, the V gene TRBV7-6, with 11 bases that match TRBD1. Germline CDR1 is SGHVS and CDR2 is FNYEAQ. CDR3 size: 15 residues. Trimming cost V 5 bases and J 3 bases; bases outside gene matches: 5. CDR3 loop: CASSLDRGRDTEAFF. The CDR3, as DNA: TGTGCCAGCAGCCTGGACAGGGGGCGCGACACTGAAGCTTTCTTT. Based on the CDR3 plus reference TRBV7-6 and TRBJ1-1, the full variable domain is GAGVSQSPRYKVTKRGQDVALRCDPISGHVSLYWYRQALGQGPEFLTYFNYEAQQDKSGLPNDRFSAERPEGSISTLTIQRTEQRDSAMYRCASSLDRGRDTEAFFGQGTRLTVV.

This chain uses TRBV10-3 with TRBJ2-7; unclear D gene. V was trimmed by 2 bases and J by 2 bases, leaving 10 bases between them. Germline CDR1 is ENHRY and CDR2 is SYGVKD. The CDR3 has 14 amino acids. In DNA, the CDR3 is TGTGCCATCAGTGAGCGGAGTCAAGCCTACGAGCAGTACTTC. Protein sequence: CAISERSQAYEQYF.

The J gene is TRBJ2-7, the V gene TRBV11-3; 7 nucleotides line up with TRBD2. Germline-derived CDR1 and CDR2 are SGHNT and YENEEA. The CDR3 has 15 residues. With V trimmed by 3 bases and J by 4 bases, 9 bases remained unmatched. CDR3 loop: CASSLRGRASYEQYF. CDR3 sequence (DNA): TGTGCCAGCAGCTTGCGAGGGAGGGCGTCTTACGAGCAGTACTTC. Using reference TRBV11-3 and TRBJ2-7 for the parts outside the CDR3, the full variable domain is EAGVVQSPRYKIIEKKQPVAFWCNPISGHNTLYWYLQNLGQGPELLIRYENEEAVDDSQLPKDRFSAERLKGVDSTLKIQPAELGDSAVYLCASSLRGRASYEQYFGPGTRLTVT.

This clone was seen more than once but under ten times. V and J are TRBV24-1 and TRBJ2-7, with a possible D match to TRBD1 (6 bases). CDR3 length: 13 residues. Germline loops: CDR1 KGHDR, CDR2 SFDVKD. With 6 bases removed from V and 0 bases from J, the gap between germline ends came to 8 bases. CDR3 amino acids: CATSYRDSYEQYF. The CDR3 DNA sequence: TGTGCCACCAGTTACAGGGACTCCTACGAGCAGTACTTC.

The chain combines TRBV7-2 with TRBJ2-5; D is unresolved. CDR3 length: 12 residues. In germline, CDR1 is SGHTA, CDR2 FQGNSA. Trimming pared 6 bases from V and 2 bases from J, leaving 7 bases between. The CDR3 sequence: CASRLPQETQYF. The DNA for the CDR3 is TGTGCCAGCAGACTTCCTCAAGAGACCCAGTACTTC. The full variable domain, rest sourced from reference TRBV7-2 and TRBJ2-5, is GAGVSQSPSNKVTEKGKDVELRCDPISGHTALYWYRQSLGQGLEFLIYFQGNSAPDKSGLPSDRFSAERTGGSVSTLTIQRTQQEDSAVYLCASRLPQETQYFGPGTRLLVL.

The chain employs TRBV7-2 and TRBJ1-6; 8 bases align to TRBD1. This CDR3 comprises 14 residues. Germline V lookup: CDR1 SGHTA, CDR2 FQGNSA. The ends lost 4 bases at V and 10 bases at J; junction bases unmatched: 6. The CDR3 spells CASSSGTGGSPLHF. The CDR3, as DNA: TGTGCCAGCAGCTCCGGGACAGGAGGATCACCCCTCCACTTT.

The rearrangement uses TRBV4-3 and TRBJ2-1; 10 positions agree with TRBD2. Germline assignment: CDR1 LGHNA and CDR2 YSLEER. This CDR3 is built from 15 residues. V lost 3 bases, J lost 9 bases, and 8 bases stayed unmatched. Here the CDR3 DNA reads TGCGCCAGCAGCCACCCAGCGGGAGGGCAGCCTGAGCAGTTCTTC. Its translation is CASSHPAGGQPEQFF.

The V gene is TRBV9, the J gene TRBJ2-2, with a possible D match to TRBD1 (5 bases). The CDR3 sequence is 13 residues long. Trimming pared 0 bases from V and 6 bases from J, leaving 6 bases between. The germline V gene encodes CDR1 SGDLS and CDR2 YYNGEE. Written as DNA, the CDR3 is TGTGCCAGCAGCGTAGAAGGGGCCGGGGAGCTGTTTTTT. Protein sequence: CASSVEGAGELFF.

This clone is a singleton in its sample. V gene TRBV7-2 combines with J gene TRBJ1-6; the D gene is possibly TRBD1 (6 bases). This CDR3 region has 14 residues. CDR1 is SGHTA and CDR2 is FQGNSA in the germline V gene. Trimming stripped 3 bases from V and 7 bases from J, with 10 bases between. CDR3 sequence (DNA): TGTGCCAGCAGCTTCGCAGGGGACAATTCACCCCTCCACTTT. It encodes CASSFAGDNSPLHF.

The rearrangement links TRBV2 to TRBJ1-5, with a possible D match to TRBD1 (5 bases). V gave up 6 bases and J gave up 0 bases, with 12 bases separating them. The CDR3 extends over 15 amino acids. Germline V gene data show CDR1 as SNHLY and CDR2 as FYNNEI. This CDR3 reads CASSDTGYSNQPQHF. The CDR3 DNA reads as TGTGCCAGCAGCGATACAGGTTATAGCAATCAGCCCCAGCATTTT.

The CDR3 bases are TGTGCCAGCAGCTTGGGATGGGAGGGCATCCTTCGAGATACGCAGTATTTT. Translating gives CASSLGWEGILRDTQYF. V gene TRBV11-2 combines with J gene TRBJ2-3, with 7 positions matching TRBD2. The CDR3 length is 17 residues. With V trimmed by 3 bases and J by 5 bases, 14 bases remained unmatched. In germline, CDR1 is SGHAT, CDR2 FQNNGV.

This clone was found once. This chain links TRBV7-9 with TRBJ2-3, with 9 bases identical to TRBD2. V shed 3 bases and J 2 bases; nucleotides not matched to a gene: 6. Germline CDR1 is SEHNR and CDR2 is FQNEAQ (reference sequence). The CDR3 totals 16 residues. The CDR3 coding sequence is TGTGCCAGCAGCTTGCTAGCGGGGCCACCCACAGATACGCAGTATTTT. The encoded protein is CASSLLAGPPTDTQYF.

The genes are TRBV28 and TRBJ2-2; TRBD1 agrees at 8 bases. Germline V gives CDR1 MDHEN, CDR2 SYDVKM. The CDR3 covers 14 residues. The V gene end was trimmed by 7 bases and the J gene end by 4 bases; junction bases not matched to a gene: 5. The CDR3 region has the DNA TGTGCCAGCACGGACAGGGCCTTCACCGGGGAGCTGTTTTTT. It encodes CASTDRAFTGELFF.

In DNA form, the CDR3 reads TGCGCCAGCAGCGACGGGACAGGGTTCATGAACACTGAAGCTTTCTTT. This sequence encodes CASSDGTGFMNTEAFF. J is TRBJ1-1 and V is TRBV5-1; TRBD1 agrees at 9 bases. V was clipped by 4 bases and J by 0 bases; unmatched bases: 7. The CDR3 has 16 amino acids. The germline CDR1 and CDR2 sequences are SGHRS and YFSETQ.

The chain uses TRBV2 and TRBJ1-3, with D perhaps TRBD1 (6 bases). The length of the CDR3 is 16 residues. The germline CDR1 and CDR2 sequences are SNHLY and FYNNEI. In DNA, the CDR3 is TGTGCTAGCCATGTAGGACAGCAACTTTCTGGAAACACCATATATTTT. Protein: CASHVGQQLSGNTIYF.

The chain couples TRBV4-3 to TRBJ2-7; D might be TRBD2 (6 bases). The CDR3 loop spans 14 amino acids. Per the germline V gene, CDR1 is LGHNA and CDR2 is YSLEER. Trimming left V 3 bases short and J 2 bases short, with 11 bases between. The CDR3 DNA reads as TGCGCCAGCAGCCAGGTCGGAGGGACCTACGAGCAGTACTTC. Encoded protein: CASSQVGGTYEQYF.

This clone was observed a few times. V usage is TRBV28 and J usage is TRBJ2-3, with a tentative D call TRBD1 (6 bases). Trimming left V 2 bases short and J 5 bases short, with 20 bases between. The V gene's germline CDR1 is MDHEN and CDR2 SYDVKM. The CDR3 is 17 residues long. Written as DNA, the CDR3 is TGTGCCAGCAGTTTAGGTCGGGCAGGGGCGACCGGAGATACGCAGTATTTT. Translation: CASSLGRAGATGDTQYF.

The genes are TRBV7-3 and TRBJ2-1; 9 nucleotides line up with TRBD2. Germline lookup yields CDR1 SGHTA and CDR2 FQGTGA. The CDR3 covers 14 residues. Germline trimming cut 3 bases from V and 6 bases from J; bases unmatched to any gene: 3. The CDR3 nucleotides are TGTGCCAGCAGCTTGTCAGCGGGGGGCAATGAGCAGTTCTTC. Translating gives CASSLSAGGNEQFF. Full variable domain (outside the CDR3, taken from reference TRBV7-3 and TRBJ2-1): GAGVSQTPSNKVTEKGKYVELRCDPISGHTALYWYRQSLGQGPEFLIYFQGTGAADDSGLPNDRFFAVRPEGSVSTLKIQRTERGDSAVYLCASSLSAGGNEQFFGPGTRLTVL.

The V gene is TRBV11-3, the J gene TRBJ2-2; D remains ambiguous. The germline CDR1 and CDR2 sequences are SGHNT and YENEEA. Trimming pared 6 bases from V and 2 bases from J, leaving 19 bases between. This CDR3 is 17 amino acids long. The CDR3 sequence is CASSWRLENGNTGELFF. CDR3 nucleotides: TGTGCCAGCAGTTGGCGGTTAGAGAACGGAAACACCGGGGAGCTGTTTTTT.

This clone was seen only a few times. This chain uses TRBV6-2 or TRBV6-3 with TRBJ1-1; 7 bases are shared with TRBD1. CDR1 is MNHEY, CDR2 SVGEGT, per germline. The CDR3 length is 14 residues. V shed 6 bases, J shed 1 base, and the junction held 5 bases outside the gene matches. CDR3 nucleotides: TGTGCCAGCAGCAAAACAGGGGCGAACACTGAAGCTTTCTTT. Encoded protein: CASSKTGANTEAFF.